One sample yielded the 18 T cell receptor beta chains listed below, sequenced in a study of T cells in Graves' hyperthyroidism and ophthalmopathy. RNA transcripts served as the template for amplifying TCR beta CDR3 regions. The TCR CDR3 first-round RT-PCR relied on the HTBI primer set. MiXCR was run by TCRdb on the multiplex PCR reads, yielding one entry per CDR3 protein. This table has hundreds of thousands of distinct CDR3 sequences, around 46% appearing once. The sample consisted of peripheral blood or thyroid tissue (not recorded which). These receptors were obtained from a young woman with Graves' hyperthyroidism.

This chain uses TRBV7-2 with TRBJ2-7, with D unclear. Germline V gives CDR1 SGHTA, CDR2 FQGNSA. The ends were cut back, 6 bases at V and 2 bases at J, with 14 bases in the middle. This CDR3 region has 14 residues. Written as DNA, the CDR3 is TGTGCCAGCAGGTTATCGGCAGCAACCTACGAGCAGTACTTC. Translated: CASRLSAATYEQYF.

Of note for this clonotype: This may arise from a read error, as a much more abundant clone is one base away. The chain is built from TRBV7-9 and TRBJ2-2; tentative D call: TRBD2 (5 bases). Germline-derived CDR1 and CDR2 are SEHNR and FQNEAQ (reference sequence). The CDR3 covers 13 residues. CDR3 bases: TGTGCCAGCAGCTTAGAGACCACCGGGGAGCCGTTTTTT. Its protein product is CASSLETTGEPFF.

This clonotype has just a few counts. The rearrangement uses TRBV6-1 and TRBJ2-7; 9 nucleotides agree with TRBD2. With V trimmed by 7 bases and J by 6 bases, 10 bases remained unmatched. The CDR3 covers 14 residues. Germline assignment: CDR1 MNHNS and CDR2 SASEGT. CDR3 region: CASKKGGRESEQYF. As DNA, the CDR3 is TGTGCCAGCAAAAAAGGCGGGAGGGAAAGCGAGCAGTACTTC.

This clonotype has at least ten counts. The chain combines TRBV7-9 with TRBJ1-1; D not certain. V was clipped by 1 base and J by 6 bases, with 6 bases between them. CDR3 length equals 12 residues. The germline V gene has CDR1 SEHNR and CDR2 FQNEAQ (reference sequence). The CDR3 DNA reads TGTGCCAGCAGCTTAGTAGGGCCTGAAGCTTTCTTT. Translating it yields CASSLVGPEAFF.

Here the CDR3 reads CASSFSGNQETQYF. CDR3 sequence (DNA): TGTGCCAGCAGCTTTAGCGGAAACCAAGAGACCCAGTACTTC. This rearrangement joins TRBV7-3 to TRBJ2-5; tentative D call: TRBD2 (6 bases). Trimming left V 3 bases short and J 0 bases short, with 8 bases between. This CDR3 region has 14 residues. Germline V lookup: CDR1 SGHTA, CDR2 FQGTGA.

The chain uses TRBV7-8 and TRBJ2-7; TRBD2 matches at 9 bases. CDR1 and CDR2 (germline): SGHVS, FQNEAQ. The CDR3 length is 15 residues. V shed 5 bases and J 4 bases; nucleotides not matched to a gene: 9. The CDR3 DNA reads TGTGCCAGCAGCCTAGGACTAGCGCCCATATACGAGCAGTACTTC. Translating gives CASSLGLAPIYEQYF.

The chain joins TRBV25-1 to TRBJ1-4, with a tentative D call TRBD1 (6 bases). V lost 6 bases, J lost 8 bases, and 19 bases lay in between. The germline V gene encodes CDR1 MGHDK and CDR2 SYGVNS. This CDR3 spans 15 amino acids. CDR3 sequence reads: CASRDGGPDREKLFF. CDR3 in DNA: TGTGCCAGCAGAGATGGGGGGCCGGATCGGGAAAAACTGTTTTTT. The complete variable domain, with remaining parts taken from reference TRBV25-1 and TRBJ1-4, reads EADIYQTPRYLVIGTGKKITLECSQTMGHDKMYWYQQDPGMELHLIHYSYGVNSTEKGDLSSESTVSRIRTEHFPLTLESARPSHTSQYLCASRDGGPDREKLFFGSGTQLSVL.

The gene calls are TRBV5-1 and TRBJ2-7; 16 bases match TRBD2. V was pared by 4 bases and J by 5 bases, with 6 bases of the junction left unmatched. The germline CDR1 and CDR2 sequences are SGHRS and YFSETQ. The CDR3 is 16 amino acids. CDR3 in DNA: TGCGCCAGCAGCCCCGGCGGGACTAGCGGGAGGGACGAGCAGTACTTC. It specifies CASSPGGTSGRDEQYF.

The chain uses TRBV7-9 and TRBJ2-7; a weak D match, TRBD2 (6 bases). CDR1 and CDR2 from the germline V gene are SEHNR and FQNEAQ (reference sequence). Trimming took 9 bases from V and 1 from J, leaving 19 bases between them. The CDR3 length is 15 residues. CDR3 residues: CASSMGTGGSYEQYF. The CDR3 nucleotides are TGTGCCAGTAGTATGGGGACTGGAGGGTCCTACGAGCAGTACTTC.

This clonotype showed up many times. The CDR3 sequence: CSVGGTDSNQPQHF. CDR3 coding DNA: TGCAGCGTAGGCGGGACAGATAGCAATCAGCCCCAGCATTTT. The chain is built from TRBV29-1 and TRBJ1-5; 7 nucleotides match TRBD1. The V and J ends lost 6 bases and 0 bases, in that order; junction bases with no gene match: 5. Germline CDR1 reads SQVTM; CDR2 reads ANQGSEA. The CDR3 covers 14 residues.

The chain couples TRBV12-3 or TRBV12-4 to TRBJ2-5, with 7 bases lining up with TRBD2. The CDR3 is 13 amino acids. CDR3 nucleotides: TGTGCGAGCGCTAGCGGTCCAAGATGGACCCAGTACTTC. Its translation is CASASGPRWTQYF.

J is TRBJ2-5 and V is TRBV19; perhaps TRBD1 as D (11 bases). Trimming left V 4 bases short and J 4 bases short, with 25 bases between. The CDR3 length is 18 residues. The germline CDR1 and CDR2 sequences are LNHDA and SQIVND (reference sequence). CDR3: CASSKDRGLAGAGETQYF. The CDR3 nucleotides read TGTGCCAGTAGTAAGGACAGGGGGCTAGCGGGAGCTGGAGAGACCCAGTACTTC.

On this clonotype: The conserved phenylalanine or tryptophan is not found at the CDR3 terminus, so this likely reflects a read error. The V and J genes are TRBV5-1 and TRBJ1-2, with 7 nucleotides matching TRBD1. Germline V gives CDR1 SGHRS, CDR2 YFSETQ. This CDR3 contains 14 residues. J lost 6 bases, V lost 1 base, and 6 bases had no gene match. CDR3 residues: CASSLSWTGDGYTL. The DNA of the CDR3 is TGCGCCAGCAGCTTGTCTTGGACAGGTGATGGCTACACCCTC.

The V and J genes are TRBV5-1 and TRBJ1-1, with unresolved D. Germline CDR1 reads SGHRS; CDR2 reads YFSETQ. CDR3 length equals 14 residues. Trimming pared 3 bases from V and 0 bases from J, leaving 9 bases between. CDR3 in amino acids: CASSWIGMNTEAFF. The CDR3 nucleotides read TGCGCCAGCAGCTGGATCGGGATGAACACTGAAGCTTTCTTT.

The genes are TRBV7-2 and TRBJ2-7, with D possibly matching TRBD2 (5 bases). Trimming removed 5 bases from V and 3 bases from J, with 11 bases in between. The germline V gene has CDR1 SGHTA and CDR2 FQGNSA. CDR3 size: 13 residues. Here the CDR3 reads CASSQILDYEQYF. DNA of the CDR3: TGTGCCAGCAGCCAGATACTAGACTACGAGCAGTACTTC.

The table lists this clonotype with many counts. The chain recombines TRBV7-9 with TRBJ1-1; D is ambiguous. V lost 0 bases, J lost 1 base, and 6 bases lay in between. This CDR3 region has 14 residues. Germline CDR1 is SEHNR and CDR2 is FQNEAQ (reference sequence). CDR3 DNA: TGTGCCAGCAGCTTAGCTCGCTGGAACACTGAAGCTTTCTTT. Amino acid sequence: CASSLARWNTEAFF.

The table lists this clonotype with many counts. This sequence joins TRBV10-3 and TRBJ2-7; D unresolved. The CDR3 consists of 15 residues. Trimming pared 2 bases from V and 2 bases from J, leaving 13 bases between. Germline V CDR1 and CDR2: ENHRY, SYGVKD. CDR3 sequence: CAISEPERIAYEQYF. The CDR3 DNA sequence: TGTGCCATCAGTGAGCCCGAGAGGATTGCCTACGAGCAGTACTTC.

This clonotype has only a few counts. This chain links TRBV9 with TRBJ1-2, with D tentatively TRBD1 (5 bases). Trimming removed 0 bases from V and 0 bases from J, with 6 bases in between. This CDR3 has 14 residues. Germline-derived CDR1 and CDR2 are SGDLS and YYNGEE. As DNA, the CDR3 is TGTGCCAGCAGCGTAGCGACAGCTAACTATGGCTACACCTTC. This gives the protein CASSVATANYGYTF.